This T cell receptor (beta chain) was recovered during a study of a mutant IDH1 vaccine in newly diagnosed glioma. Study at large: Earlier treatment was radiotherapy, temozolomide, or both, with most getting both.

Study results and caveats: Pseudoprogression apparently lacked any relation to changes in top peripheral T cell clonotypes. Most patients, 90% to 95%, showed vaccine-induced immune responses.

This sample's time point: baseline, week 1 (first vaccination visit). Treatment specified: pre-vaccination baseline after standard-of-care therapy. The V end lost 2 bases, the J end lost 2 bases, and 3 bases lay between the germline ends. In germline, CDR1 is GTSNPN, CDR2 SVGIG (reference sequence). The CDR3 totals 11 residues. Sequenced by immunoSEQ multiplex PCR; TCRdb stores in-frame clones only, minus some. Seen here are approximately 88,000 clones, over 75% observed once, and the top ten hold less than 8.5%. In regard to this clone: What it recognizes is unknown.

The sequencing here drew on PBMCs, taken from a glioma patient treated with radiotherapy, temozolomide or both. The receptor comes from a middle-aged man with glioma. This rearrangement joins TRBV30 to TRBJ2-5, with no clear D. CDR3 amino acids: CAWSKQETQYF. CDR3 DNA: TGTGCCTGGAGTAAACAAGAGACCCAGTACTTC.